Sequencing of this T cell receptor beta chain was carried out in a study of vaccination and CD4 T cells after COVID-19. Described treatment: roughly 11-day PBMC culture with coronavirus spike peptide pools or control peptides (ViraFEST assay). Expanded clonotypes were found by TCR sequencing after peptide-pool stimulation (ViraFEST). Sequenced with the Oncomine TCR Beta short-read assay was DNA taken from cultured CD4+ T cells. Each CDR3 protein is one row after TCRdb ran MiXCR on the PCR reads. Here the sample spans approximately 24,000 distinct CDR3 sequences, about 41% being singletons. Remarks on this clonotype: Its target is not known.

Looked up from germline, CDR1 is KGHDR and CDR2 is SFDVKD. The CDR3 extends over 12 amino acids. V shed 7 bases and J shed 4 bases, with 7 bases lying between them. This TCR came from a human donor who had recovered from COVID-19. Sequenced: CD4+ T cells from blood, cultured in vitro. The chain joins TRBV24-1 to TRBJ2-1; a possible D gene is TRBD2 (6 bases). Here the CDR3 reads CATSGTYNEQFF. The CDR3 nucleotides read TGTGCCACCAGCGGGACTTACAATGAGCAGTTCTTC.